This entry lists 30 T cell receptor beta chains sequenced from one sample in a study of human T cells and chemical hapten exposure (dated by TCRdb to the early 2020s). Receptor amplification or capture employed RACE. The run used a NextSeq 500. Using fastp trimming at Q25 and MiXCR clonotype assembly, TCRdb reanalyzed the public sequencing data and kept in-frame beta chains. Every CDR3 protein is listed once, alongside the most common genes and DNA of its rows. The sample contains tens of thousands of distinct CDR3 sequences, about 10% of them found a single time. 2.2% of the sample belongs to the ten largest clones. This sample's time point label indicates: patch test 1, 2 weeks after DPC sensitization. What the treatment or condition label conveys for this sample: therapeutic diphenylcyclopropenone sensitization with weekly scalp DPC. Source: whole blood, taken in connection with sensitization to the hapten diphenylcyclopropenone (DPC). All receptors come from a man aged 40-49 years with alopecia areata. Some clones in this sample may be carry-over from other donors' samples.

There are a few counts of this clonotype. The CDR3 nucleotides are TGTGCCAGCAGTTACCGGTGGGGCACAGATACGCAGTATTTT. This sequence encodes CASSYRWGTDTQYF. The genes are TRBV12-3 or TRBV12-4 and TRBJ2-3; no definite D call. V lost 4 bases to trimming and J lost 1 base, with 9 bases between them. The CDR3 covers 14 residues.

This clonotype has a handful of counts. The J gene is TRBJ1-2, the V gene TRBV7-8; D is unclear. Trimming stripped 5 bases from V and 2 bases from J, with 21 bases between. Germline V gene data show CDR1 as SGHVS and CDR2 as FQNEAQ. The CDR3 is 17 residues long. CDR3 amino acids: CASSPSYRERPNYGYTF. The CDR3 DNA sequence: TGTGCCAGCAGCCCGAGCTACCGGGAGAGGCCGAACTATGGCTACACCTTC.

This clonotype appeared many times. The chain uses TRBV28 and TRBJ1-5; D not certain. The V and J ends lost 10 bases and 0 bases respectively, with 10 bases between them. The V gene's germline CDR1 is MDHEN and CDR2 SYDVKM. The CDR3 is 13 residues long. CDR3 in DNA: TGTGCCACCCACACCCCTAGCAATCAGCCCCAGCATTTT. Residues: CATHTPSNQPQHF.

This clonotype was picked up a small number of times. The genes are TRBV11-2 and TRBJ1-4; 8 bases match TRBD1. The V segment lost 1 base and the J segment 4 bases; nucleotides outside the gene matches: 2. CDR3 length: 15 residues. CDR1 and CDR2 (germline): SGHAT, FQNNGV. Here the CDR3 reads CASSLAGQVNEKLFF. CDR3 nucleotide sequence: TGTGCCAGCAGCTTAGCGGGACAGGTTAATGAAAAACTGTTTTTT.

This clonotype was seen a few times. The rearrangement joins TRBV7-9 to TRBJ2-3; the D gene is possibly TRBD1 (5 bases). Germline CDR1 is SEHNR and CDR2 is FQNEAQ (reference sequence). This CDR3 contains 16 residues. With 5 bases removed from V and 2 bases from J, the gap between germline ends came to 17 bases. CDR3 region: CASSQGPDRPTDTQYF. CDR3 DNA sequence: TGTGCCAGCAGCCAGGGTCCCGACCGGCCCACAGATACGCAGTATTTT.

This clonotype was picked up many times. The chain is built from TRBV12-3 or TRBV12-4 and TRBJ2-7; 13 nucleotides line up with TRBD2. V dropped 1 base and J dropped 5; count of bases not matched to a gene: 2. CDR3 length: 15 amino acids. The CDR3 loop reads CASSLGTSGSNEQYV. The CDR3, as DNA: TGTGCCAGCAGTTTAGGGACTAGCGGGAGTAACGAGCAGTACGTC.

V gene TRBV18 combines with J gene TRBJ1-4; D may be TRBD1 (6 bases). V was trimmed by 2 bases and J by 1 base, leaving 11 bases between them. Germline CDR1 reads KGHSH; CDR2 reads LQKENI. CDR3 size: 16 residues. DNA for the CDR3: TGTGCCAGCTCACCAAATCCACAGGGAACTAATGAAAAACTGTTTTTT. It encodes CASSPNPQGTNEKLFF.

This rearrangement joins TRBV5-1 to TRBJ2-1; maybe TRBD2 (6 bases). CDR3 length: 15 amino acids. V was clipped by 2 bases and J by 0 bases, with 9 bases between them. The germline V gene encodes CDR1 SGHRS and CDR2 YFSETQ. In nucleotides, the CDR3 is TGCGCCAGCAGCTTCGGGGGTAGCTCCTACAATGAGCAGTTCTTC. This translates into CASSFGGSSYNEQFF.

The chain combines TRBV20-1 with TRBJ2-1, with D unresolved. The ends were cut back, 4 bases at V and 5 bases at J, with 15 bases in the middle. This CDR3 contains 14 residues. Germline CDR1 and CDR2: DFQATT and SNEGSKA (reference sequence). The CDR3 loop reads CSANPPYLNNEQFF. DNA of the CDR3: TGCAGTGCTAATCCTCCGTATCTGAACAATGAGCAGTTCTTC.

This clonotype was seen a few times. The chain is built from TRBV19 and TRBJ2-3; D remains unclear. This CDR3 is built from 12 residues. With 7 bases removed from V and 10 bases from J, the gap between germline ends came to 15 bases. CDR1 and CDR2 from the germline V gene are LNHDA and SQIVND (reference sequence). The CDR3 spells CASNPSPGAQYF. The CDR3 nucleotides read TGTGCCAGTAATCCCAGCCCCGGAGCGCAGTATTTT. Together with reference TRBV19 and TRBJ2-3, the CDR3 gives the full variable domain: DGGITQSPKYLFRKEGQNVTLSCEQNLNHDAMYWYRQDPGQGLRLIYYSQIVNDFQKGDIAEGYSVSREKKESFPLTVTSAQKNPTAFYLCASNPSPGAQYFGPGTRLTVL.

In its sample, this clonotype was seen a few times. The rearrangement links TRBV7-2 to TRBJ2-3; TRBD2 agrees at 10 bases. In germline, CDR1 is SGHTA, CDR2 FQGNSA. This CDR3 has 15 amino acids. Trimming took 5 bases from V and 6 from J; bases not matched to a gene: 8. The CDR3 DNA reads as TGTGCCAGCAGCACACGGACTAGCGGTATGGATACGCAGTATTTT. This codes for CASSTRTSGMDTQYF.

This clonotype has a handful of counts. This CDR3 reads CASSTGLASGEQYF. The CDR3 bases are TGTGCCAGCAGCACTGGACTAGCCTCTGGCGAGCAGTACTTC. The V call is TRBV11-3, the J call TRBJ2-7; 8 bases agree with TRBD2. After removal of 5 bases from V and 6 bases from J, the junction contained 9 bases not matched to a gene. This CDR3 comprises 14 residues. Germline V lookup: CDR1 SGHNT, CDR2 YENEEA.

The table lists this clonotype with many counts. This chain connects TRBV19 to TRBJ1-1; 9 nucleotides match TRBD1. This CDR3 spans 15 amino acids. Germline CDR1 is LNHDA and CDR2 is SQIVND (reference sequence). J was trimmed by 4 bases and V by 1 base; bases with no gene match: 4. The CDR3 protein is CASSIGGQGVTEAFF. The CDR3 bases are TGTGCCAGTAGTATAGGGGGACAGGGAGTCACTGAAGCTTTCTTT.

This clonotype appeared many times. CDR3 residues: CAWSVPRSPYGYTF. The CDR3 DNA reads TGTGCCTGGAGTGTACCTCGTTCACCCTATGGCTACACCTTC. The chain joins TRBV30 to TRBJ1-2; no definite D call. The germline gives CDR1 GTSNPN, CDR2 SVGIG (reference sequence). This CDR3 region has 14 residues. Trimming removed 0 bases at V and 4 bases at J, with 12 bases between.

Many counts were recorded for this clonotype. The chain employs TRBV18 and TRBJ1-5; tentatively, D is TRBD1 (5 bases). CDR1 KGHSH and CDR2 LQKENI come from the germline V gene. With 1 base removed from V and 2 bases from J, the gap between germline ends came to 15 bases. There are 17 residues in the CDR3. The CDR3 region is CASSPLAGSNGNQPQHF. In nucleotides, the CDR3 is TGTGCCAGCTCACCACTTGCAGGGTCTAACGGCAATCAGCCCCAGCATTTT.

V and J are TRBV7-8 and TRBJ2-3; the match to TRBD1 covers 7 bases. J lost 0 bases, V lost 5 bases, and 2 bases had no gene match. Germline CDR1 is SGHVS and CDR2 is FQNEAQ. CDR3 length: 14 residues. Written as DNA, the CDR3 is TGTGCCAGCAGCCAAGGGGGCAGCACAGATACGCAGTATTTT. It yields the protein CASSQGGSTDTQYF.

This chain joins TRBV25-1 and TRBJ2-1, with TRBD2 matching over 16 bases. V was clipped by 1 base and J by 4 bases; unmatched bases: 10. Germline values: CDR1 MGHDK, CDR2 SYGVNS. The CDR3 length is 20 residues. CDR3 in amino acids: CASSEWQGLAGGPGYNEQFF. In nucleotides, the CDR3 is TGTGCCAGCAGTGAATGGCAGGGACTAGCGGGAGGGCCTGGATACAATGAGCAGTTCTTC.

J is TRBJ2-3 and V is TRBV19, with 8 positions matching TRBD2. CDR3 length: 17 residues. Looked up from germline, CDR1 is LNHDA and CDR2 is SQIVND (reference sequence). V shed 6 bases and J 1 base; nucleotides not matched to a gene: 12. The CDR3 nucleotides are TGTGCCAGTAGCCCTCTCCCCACTAGCGGCGGCACAGATACGCAGTATTTT. The encoded protein is CASSPLPTSGGTDTQYF.

This clonotype was seen a few times. This rearrangement joins TRBV7-6 to TRBJ1-3, with D perhaps TRBD1 (5 bases). V gave up 1 base and J gave up 2 bases, with 9 bases separating them. Germline CDR1 SGHVS, CDR2 FNYEAQ. The CDR3 length is 15 residues. CDR3 coding DNA: TGTGCCAGCAGCTTAGGCGCGGGGGCTGGAAACACCATATATTTT. It encodes CASSLGAGAGNTIYF.

This clonotype was seen more than once but under ten times. The chain couples TRBV2 to TRBJ2-4; no clear D. Between the trimmed V and J ends, which lost 3 bases and 0 bases, there was a span of 24 bases. Germline V gene lookup returns CDR1 SNHLY and CDR2 FYNNEI. The CDR3 runs to 20 residues. The CDR3 loop is CASSDPLDPRGSRAKNIQYF. The CDR3 DNA reads as TGTGCCAGCAGTGACCCACTGGACCCGCGAGGATCTAGAGCCAAAAACATTCAGTACTTC.

This clonotype was picked up a small number of times. The J gene is TRBJ1-4, the V gene TRBV7-9, with unresolved D. CDR1 and CDR2 from the germline V gene are SEHNR and FQNEAQ (reference sequence). The CDR3 consists of 15 residues. V was trimmed by 1 base and J by 7 bases, leaving 13 bases between them. The CDR3, as DNA: TGTGCCAGCAGCTTAGTCCGGGTACCGCGTGAAAAACTGTTTTTT. This translates into CASSLVRVPREKLFF.

This clonotype was observed a few times. The J gene is TRBJ2-3, the V gene TRBV29-1; weak D call: TRBD2 (5 bases). The CDR3 covers 13 residues. Germline V lookup: CDR1 SQVTM, CDR2 ANQGSEA. The ends were cut back, 7 bases at V and 5 bases at J, with 16 bases in the middle. Here the CDR3 DNA reads TGCAGCGGGGGTCGGGATGGCGGAGATACGCAGTATTTT. Amino acids: CSGGRDGGDTQYF.

The chain recombines TRBV28 with TRBJ2-7, with 8 positions matching TRBD1. The V gene end was trimmed by 1 base and the J gene end by 0 bases; junction bases not matched to a gene: 8. Germline CDR1 reads MDHEN; CDR2 reads SYDVKM. CDR3 length equals 17 residues. In DNA, the CDR3 is TGTGCCAGCAGTTTATCCCCTGACAGGGGCCTCTCCTACGAGCAGTACTTC. It codes for CASSLSPDRGLSYEQYF.

The CDR3, as DNA: TGTGCTAGTGGGGGGACTAGCGGGATCGTCGGTGAGCAGTTCTTC. This sequence encodes CASGGTSGIVGEQFF. The chain uses TRBV12-5 and TRBJ2-1; the match to TRBD2 covers 13 bases. This CDR3 has 15 amino acids. Looked up from germline, CDR1 is LGHNT and CDR2 is FRNRAP. After removal of 6 bases from V and 9 bases from J, the junction contained 8 bases not matched to a gene. Full variable domain (missing parts from reference TRBV12-5 and TRBJ2-1): DARVTQTPRHKVTEMGQEVTMRCQPILGHNTVFWYRQTMMQGLELLAYFRNRAPLDDSGMPKDRFSAEMPDATLATLKIQPSEPRDSAVYFCASGGTSGIVGEQFFGPGTRLTVL.

This clonotype was seen a handful of times. The V call is TRBV29-1, the J call TRBJ1-1; weak D call: TRBD1 (6 bases). CDR1 and CDR2 from the germline V gene are SQVTM and ANQGSEA. The V and J ends lost 4 bases and 5 bases respectively, with 17 bases between them. This CDR3 has 14 amino acids. CDR3 protein: CSVGGNRERTEAFF. CDR3 DNA: TGCAGCGTTGGGGGGAACAGGGAGAGAACTGAAGCTTTCTTT.

The chain couples TRBV5-1 to TRBJ2-7, with D possibly being TRBD2 (6 bases). Trimming took off 2 bases at V and 4 bases at J, with 16 bases between the two ends. CDR1 is SGHRS, CDR2 YFSETQ, per germline. The length of the CDR3 is 15 residues. CDR3 amino acids: CASSFGGDFLYEQYF. The CDR3 nucleotides are TGCGCCAGCAGCTTCGGAGGGGACTTCCTTTACGAGCAGTACTTC.

This clonotype turned up a few times. The chain joins TRBV29-1 to TRBJ2-7; D is perhaps TRBD2 (5 bases). CDR1 is SQVTM, CDR2 ANQGSEA, per germline. V gave up 4 bases and J gave up 3 bases, with 7 bases separating them. This CDR3 contains 11 residues. The chain's CDR3 is CSVVEGYEQYV. CDR3 DNA sequence: TGCAGCGTTGTAGAGGGCTACGAGCAGTACGTC.

There are a few counts of this clonotype. The rearrangement links TRBV6-8 to TRBJ2-3; tentative D call: TRBD1 (6 bases). CDR3 length: 15 residues. Deletions cut 4 bases from V and 2 bases from J, with 13 bases between. CDR1 is MNHGY and CDR2 is SAAAGT in the germline V gene. CDR3 in DNA: TGTGCCAGCAGTTCACACAGGGATAACACAGATACGCAGTATTTT. Translating gives CASSSHRDNTDTQYF.

A few counts support this clonotype. The chain couples TRBV5-6 to TRBJ2-7; D tentatively fits TRBD1 or TRBD2 (5 bases each). V gave up 4 bases and J gave up 2 bases, with 13 bases separating them. Looked up from germline, CDR1 is SGHDT and CDR2 is YYEEEE. This CDR3 comprises 14 residues. CDR3 bases: TGTGCCAGCAGCCTCCGGGACCTTGCCTACGAGCAGTACTTC. It codes for CASSLRDLAYEQYF.

The J gene is TRBJ1-6, the V gene TRBV27, with D hard to call. This CDR3 is built from 12 residues. The germline V and J ends were trimmed by 8 bases and 13 bases, with 15 bases remaining between them. Germline loops: CDR1 MNHEY, CDR2 SMNVEV (reference sequence). CDR3 loop: CASFDWGTPLHF. CDR3 nucleotide sequence: TGTGCCAGCTTCGACTGGGGTACTCCCCTCCACTTT.